This note documents a single TCR beta chain sequence. These data come from a study of blood T cell repertoires in COVID-19. Study information: Samples representing acute and convalescent COVID-19 were sourced from the United States, Italy and Spain. T cells, B-cell-depleted T cells, or PBMCs supplied cDNA or gDNA.

The protocol was immunoSEQ multiplex PCR, while the TCRdb copy is restricted to in-frame clones and leaves out a portion. Of about 43,000 clones in the sample, about four fifths were seen once. The TCR comes from a woman aged 60 to 75 with acute or convalescent COVID-19. The material sequenced was peripheral blood.

CDR3: CASGLSGREQYF. The CDR3 DNA reads as TGTGCTAGTGGCTTATCAGGGCGCGAGCAGTACTTC. J is TRBJ2-7 and V is TRBV12-5; a weak D match, TRBD1 (5 bases). There are 12 residues in the CDR3. The V end was cut by 6 bases, the J end by 6 bases, with 12 bases between. Looked up from germline, CDR1 is LGHNT and CDR2 is FRNRAP.